The text below deals with one T cell receptor (beta chain). The CDR3 runs 16 residues. Germline-derived CDR1 and CDR2 are SGHAT and FQDESV (reference sequence). Trimming stripped 0 bases from V and 4 bases from J, with 13 bases between. The sample originates from a study of response to subunit inactivated influenza vaccine. TCRdb passed the RT-PCR reads through MiXCR, listing each CDR3 protein once. The sample lists roughly 520,000 distinct CDR3 sequences, around 25% occurring once. The sequenced sample was CD4+ T cells sorted from PBMCs, obtained roughly 5 days after vaccination. This sequence originates from a man in his fifties who received an inactivated influenza vaccine. The J gene is TRBJ2-1, the V gene TRBV11-1, with D maybe TRBD2 (5 bases). The CDR3 coding sequence is TGTGCCAGCAGCTTAGCGTATCTAGCCCCGTACAATGAGCAGTTCTTC. It is translated as CASSLAYLAPYNEQFF.